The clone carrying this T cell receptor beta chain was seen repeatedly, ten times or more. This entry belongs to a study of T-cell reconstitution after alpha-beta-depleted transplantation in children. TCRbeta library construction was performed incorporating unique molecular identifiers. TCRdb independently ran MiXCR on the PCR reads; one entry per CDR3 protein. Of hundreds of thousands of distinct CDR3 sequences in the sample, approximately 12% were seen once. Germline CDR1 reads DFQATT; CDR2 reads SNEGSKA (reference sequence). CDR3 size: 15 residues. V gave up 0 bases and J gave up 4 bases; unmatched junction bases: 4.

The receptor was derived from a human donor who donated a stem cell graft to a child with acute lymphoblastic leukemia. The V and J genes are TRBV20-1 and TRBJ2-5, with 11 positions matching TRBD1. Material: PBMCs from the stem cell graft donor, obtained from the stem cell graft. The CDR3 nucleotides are TGCAGTGCTAGAGAGGACAGGGGGCGAAGAGAGACCCAGTACTTC. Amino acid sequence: CSAREDRGRRETQYF.